This TCR beta chain was sequenced during a study of T cell clonotyping in hematopoietic cell transplantation. Germline V gives CDR1 SGHVS, CDR2 FNYEAQ. This CDR3 spans 17 amino acids. Germline trimming cut 5 bases from V and 2 bases from J; bases unmatched to any gene: 10. Sequencing used immunoSEQ multiplex PCR; TCRdb keeps in-frame clones, though not all of them. The sample carries roughly 14,000 clones, just over 85% recorded once. General study points: Higher Inverse Simpson Index values in graft donor and pretransplant recipient predicted broader posttransplant TCR diversity.

Remarks on this clone: Its antigen is not identified.

The chain links TRBV7-6 to TRBJ2-3; 10 bases match TRBD1. The receptor was isolated from a male patient between 45 and 59 years old who had an allogeneic stem cell transplant from an unrelated donor, so T cells may come from the graft donor. Some clones in this sample may be carry-over from other donors' samples. Material: PBMCs, obtained 100 days after allogeneic stem cell transplant. DNA for the CDR3: TGTGCCAGCAGCCTTCTGGGGACAGGGGAGTACACAGATACGCAGTATTTT. Translating gives CASSLLGTGEYTDTQYF.